The T cell receptor beta chain described here comes from a study of T cell repertoires in cytomegalovirus infection (dated by TCRdb to about 2019). Study-level background: Because public TCR beta signatures pointed to carriage of CMV infection together with the matching HLA type, the HLA type of each donor mattered for the analysis. What the research found in general, with its limitations: The ex vivo response was dominated by HLA-C-restricted CMV-specific TCR beta clonotypes, which also provided the single most frequent clonotype in two of eight donors. In both this cohort and an independent roughly 400-donor cohort, the cumulative frequency of public TCR beta family members distinguished carriers of CMV infection plus the relevant HLA type.

As for this clonotype: The antigen it recognizes is unknown. No qualities accompany the bases; no much larger clone lies one base away.

The CDR3 contains 13 residues, cysteine and phenylalanine counted. Of all the DNA, just the CDR3 is kept, 39 bases in frame from base 1. The junction shows trimming of 3 bases on V and 8 bases on J, and the gene matches do not reach 2 bases of it. Sequencing was carried out with an Illumina HiSeq 1500. The raw public reads went through TCRdb reprocessing: fastp at Q25, MiXCR clone calling, in-frame beta chains kept. Each CDR3 protein appears once, grouped with its most common genes and DNA. For this sample the table gives more than 150,000 distinct CDR3 sequences, of which approximately 19% were detected only once. The ten largest clones take up about 3% of the sample.

In this chain, TRBV12-3 or TRBV12-4 is recombined with TRBJ1-1, with 11 bases aligning to TRBD1. Sequencing was done on a sample of PBMCs. This TCR derives from a human donor in good health (CMV status not recorded). Some clones in this sample may be carry-over from other donors' samples. Read as DNA, the sequence is TGTGCCAGCAGTTTGGACAGGGGGCAAGAAGCTTTCTTT. It is translated as CASSLDRGQEAFF.